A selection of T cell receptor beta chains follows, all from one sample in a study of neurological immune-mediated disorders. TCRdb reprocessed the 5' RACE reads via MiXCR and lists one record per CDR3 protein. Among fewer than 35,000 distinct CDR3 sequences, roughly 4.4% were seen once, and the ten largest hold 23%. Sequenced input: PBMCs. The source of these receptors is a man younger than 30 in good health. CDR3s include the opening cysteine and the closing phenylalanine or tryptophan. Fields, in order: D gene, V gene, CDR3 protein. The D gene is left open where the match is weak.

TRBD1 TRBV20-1 CSARATGGDQPQHF
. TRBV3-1 CASSRTGTEAFF
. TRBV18 CASSPSQGTDTQYF
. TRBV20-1 CSTEAGYEQYF
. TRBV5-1 CASSFGQNHGYTF
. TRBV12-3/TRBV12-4 CASSSRVDQPQHF
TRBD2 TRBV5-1 CASSPGGDAGANVLTF
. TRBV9 CASSPEGVTNQPQHF
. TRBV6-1 CASSAEGETQYF
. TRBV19 CASSIGYRDTPTDTQYF